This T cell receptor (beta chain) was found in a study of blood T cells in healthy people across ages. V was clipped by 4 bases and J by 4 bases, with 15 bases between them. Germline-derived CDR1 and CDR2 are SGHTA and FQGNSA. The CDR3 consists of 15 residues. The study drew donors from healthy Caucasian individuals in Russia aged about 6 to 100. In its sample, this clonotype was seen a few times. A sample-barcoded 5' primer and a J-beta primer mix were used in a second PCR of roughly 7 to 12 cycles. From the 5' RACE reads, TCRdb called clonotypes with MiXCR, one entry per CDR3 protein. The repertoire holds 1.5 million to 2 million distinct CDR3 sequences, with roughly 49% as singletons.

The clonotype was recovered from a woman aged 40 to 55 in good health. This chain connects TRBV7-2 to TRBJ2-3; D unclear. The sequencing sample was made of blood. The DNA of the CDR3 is TGTGCCAGCAGCTCCGGGCCAACTGGCGCAGATACGCAGTATTTT. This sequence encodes CASSSGPTGADTQYF.